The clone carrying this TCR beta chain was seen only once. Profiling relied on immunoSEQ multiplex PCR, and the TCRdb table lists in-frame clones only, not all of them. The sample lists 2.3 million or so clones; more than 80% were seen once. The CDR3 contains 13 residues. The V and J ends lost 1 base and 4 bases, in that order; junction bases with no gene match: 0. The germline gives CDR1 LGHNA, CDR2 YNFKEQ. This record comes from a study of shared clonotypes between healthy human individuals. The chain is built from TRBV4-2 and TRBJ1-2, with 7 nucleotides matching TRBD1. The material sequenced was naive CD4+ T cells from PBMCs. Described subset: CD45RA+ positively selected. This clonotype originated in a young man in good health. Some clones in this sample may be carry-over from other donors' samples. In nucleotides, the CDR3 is TGTGCCAGCAGCCAAGGACAGGGCTATGGCTACACCTTC. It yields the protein CASSQGQGYGYTF.